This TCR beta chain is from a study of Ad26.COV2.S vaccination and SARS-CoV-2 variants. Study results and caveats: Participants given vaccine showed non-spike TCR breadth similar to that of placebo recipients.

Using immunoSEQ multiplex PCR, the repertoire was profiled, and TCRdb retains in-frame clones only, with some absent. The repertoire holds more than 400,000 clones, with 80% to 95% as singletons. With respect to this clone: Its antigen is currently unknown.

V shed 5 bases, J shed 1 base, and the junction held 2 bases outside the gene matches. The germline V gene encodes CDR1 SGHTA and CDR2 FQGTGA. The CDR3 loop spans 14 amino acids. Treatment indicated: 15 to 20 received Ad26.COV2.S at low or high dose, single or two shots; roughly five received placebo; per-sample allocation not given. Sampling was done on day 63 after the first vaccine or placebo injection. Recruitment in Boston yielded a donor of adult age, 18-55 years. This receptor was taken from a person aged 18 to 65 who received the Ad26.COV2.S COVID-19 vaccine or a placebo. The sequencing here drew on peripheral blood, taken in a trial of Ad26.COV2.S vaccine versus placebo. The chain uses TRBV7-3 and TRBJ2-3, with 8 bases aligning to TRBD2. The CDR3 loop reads CASSAAGGTDTQYF. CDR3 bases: TGTGCCAGCAGCGCAGCGGGAGGCACAGATACGCAGTATTTT.